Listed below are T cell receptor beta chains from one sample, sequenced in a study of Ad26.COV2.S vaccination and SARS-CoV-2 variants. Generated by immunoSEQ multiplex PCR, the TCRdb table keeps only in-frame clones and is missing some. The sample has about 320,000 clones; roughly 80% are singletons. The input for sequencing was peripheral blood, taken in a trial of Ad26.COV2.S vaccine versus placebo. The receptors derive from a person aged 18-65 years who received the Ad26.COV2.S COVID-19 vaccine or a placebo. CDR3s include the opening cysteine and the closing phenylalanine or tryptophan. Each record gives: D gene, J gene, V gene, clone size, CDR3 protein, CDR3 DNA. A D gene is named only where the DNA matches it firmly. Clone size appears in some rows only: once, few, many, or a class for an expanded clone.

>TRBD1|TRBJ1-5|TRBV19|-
CASSIAGQGTPQHF
TGTGCCAGTAGTATAGCCGGACAGGGTACGCCCCAGCATTTT
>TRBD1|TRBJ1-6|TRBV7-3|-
CASSLATGGNSPLHF
TGTGCCAGCAGCTTAGCTACAGGGGGTAATTCACCCCTCCACTTT
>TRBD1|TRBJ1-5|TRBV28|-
CASSPSDRGYQPQHF
TGTGCCAGCAGTCCCTCGGACAGGGGCTATCAGCCCCAGCATTTT
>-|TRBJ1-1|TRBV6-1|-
CASSEASGGTEAFF
TGTGCCAGCAGTGAAGCTTCCGGGGGCACTGAAGCTTTCTTT
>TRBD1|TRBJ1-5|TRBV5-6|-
CASSLAGGDQPQHF
TGTGCCAGCAGCTTGGCAGGGGGAGATCAGCCCCAGCATTTT
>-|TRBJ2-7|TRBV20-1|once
CSATDGVQQYF
TGCAGTGCTACAGATGGGGTACAGCAGTACTTC
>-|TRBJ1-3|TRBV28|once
CASSTQGSGNTIYF
TGTGCCAGCAGTACCCAGGGATCTGGAAACACCATATATTTT
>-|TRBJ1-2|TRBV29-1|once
CSVVGGADYGYTF
TGCAGCGTTGTAGGGGGGGCGGACTATGGCTACACCTTC
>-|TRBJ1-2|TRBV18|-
CASSPKQNYGYTF
TGTGCCAGCTCACCAAAACAGAACTATGGCTACACCTTC
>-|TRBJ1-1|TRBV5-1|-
CASSARNTEAFF
TGCGCCAGCAGCGCGCGGAACACTGAAGCTTTCTTT
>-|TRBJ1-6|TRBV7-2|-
CASRTPGSPLHF
TGTGCCAGCAGGACCCCGGGTTCACCCCTCCACTTT
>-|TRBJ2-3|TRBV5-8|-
CASSLVRDTQYF
TGTGCCAGCAGCTTGGTTCGGGATACGCAGTATTTT
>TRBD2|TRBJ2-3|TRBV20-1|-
CSASLAGGLTDTQYF
TGCAGTGCTAGTTTAGCGGGGGGGCTCACAGATACGCAGTATTTT
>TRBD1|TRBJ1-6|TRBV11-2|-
CASSLDLRFGQGNSPLHF
TGTGCCAGCAGCTTAGATCTTCGTTTTGGACAGGGGAATTCACCCCTCCACTTT
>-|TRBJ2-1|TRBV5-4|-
CASSLVAVNEQFF
TGTGCCAGCAGCTTGGTGGCAGTGAATGAGCAGTTCTTC
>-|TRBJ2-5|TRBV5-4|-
CASSWTLQETQYF
TGTGCCAGCAGCTGGACACTTCAAGAGACCCAGTACTTC
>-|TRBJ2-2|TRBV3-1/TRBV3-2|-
CASSQVGGSGELFF
TGTGCCAGCAGCCAAGTAGGGGGGTCCGGGGAGCTGTTTTTT
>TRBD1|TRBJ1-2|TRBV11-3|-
CASSPMIKRDSVNYGYTF
TGTGCCAGCAGCCCTATGATAAAACGGGACAGCGTGAACTATGGCTACACCTTC
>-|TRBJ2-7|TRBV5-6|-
CASSLGGLSSYEQYF
TGTGCCAGCAGCTTGGGGGGCCTCAGCTCCTACGAGCAGTACTTC
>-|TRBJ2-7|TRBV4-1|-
CASSQVGAPKSSYEQYF
TGCGCCAGCAGCCAAGTGGGGGCTCCCAAAAGCTCCTACGAGCAGTACTTC
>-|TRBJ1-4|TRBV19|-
CASSGYPRVTNEKLFF
TGTGCCAGTAGTGGCTACCCCAGGGTAACTAATGAAAAACTGTTTTTT
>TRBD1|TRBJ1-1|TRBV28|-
CASRTGFSSAAFF
TGTGCCAGCAGGACAGGGTTCTCTTCCGCGGCTTTCTTT
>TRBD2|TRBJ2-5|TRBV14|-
CASSQPGLAGGTETQYF
TGTGCCAGCAGCCAGCCGGGACTAGCGGGGGGAACAGAGACCCAGTACTTC
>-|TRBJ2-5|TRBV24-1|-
CATAVARGGQETQYF
TGTGCCACCGCGGTAGCAAGAGGAGGCCAAGAGACCCAGTACTTC
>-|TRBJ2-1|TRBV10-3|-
CAKSLKCGAYNEQFF
TGTGCCAAGTCCCTCAAATGCGGAGCGTACAATGAGCAGTTCTTC
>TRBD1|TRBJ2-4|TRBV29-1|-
CSVEDLRDRENIQYF
TGCAGCGTTGAAGATCTTAGAGACAGGGAGAACATTCAGTACTTC
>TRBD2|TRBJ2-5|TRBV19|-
CASSAASGGANQETQYF
TGTGCCAGTAGTGCGGCTAGCGGGGGGGCGAACCAAGAGACCCAGTACTTC
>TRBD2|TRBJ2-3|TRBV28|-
CASSLATGGTQYF
TGTGCCAGCAGTCTAGCTACGGGGGGAACGCAGTATTTT
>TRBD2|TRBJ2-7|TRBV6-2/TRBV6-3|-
CASSLRNLAGGSYEQYF
TGTGCCAGCAGCCTTCGTAATTTAGCGGGGGGCTCCTACGAGCAGTACTTC
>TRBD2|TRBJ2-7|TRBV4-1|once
CASSLSGTSLDEQYF
TGCGCCAGCAGCCTCTCCGGGACTAGTCTCGACGAGCAGTACTTC
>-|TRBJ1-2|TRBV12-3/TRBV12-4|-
CASSADSVYGYTF
TGTGCCAGCAGTGCGGACAGCGTCTATGGCTACACCTTC
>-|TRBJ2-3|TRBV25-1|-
CASSEYLDTQYF
TGTGCCAGCAGTGAATACCTAGATACGCAGTATTTT
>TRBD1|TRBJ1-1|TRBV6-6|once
CASSLPGQENEAFF
TGTGCCAGCAGCCTTCCCGGACAGGAAAATGAAGCTTTCTTT
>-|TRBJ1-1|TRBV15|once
CATSRSREQNTEAFF
TGTGCCACCAGTCGTAGCAGGGAACAGAACACTGAAGCTTTCTTT
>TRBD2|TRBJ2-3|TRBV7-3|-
CASSPLAGGRTDTQYF
TGTGCCAGCAGCCCCCTAGCGGGGGGCCGCACAGATACGCAGTATTTT
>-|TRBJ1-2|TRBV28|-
CASSSSGGANYGYTF
TGTGCCAGCAGTTCCTCCGGGGGGGCTAACTATGGCTACACCTTC
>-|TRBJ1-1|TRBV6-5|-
CASGEDTEAFF
TGTGCCAGCGGGGAGGACACTGAAGCTTTCTTT
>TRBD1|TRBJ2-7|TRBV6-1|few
CASSERTGREQYF
TGTGCCAGCAGTGAGAGGACAGGACGCGAGCAGTACTTC
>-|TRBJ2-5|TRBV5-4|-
CASSLAPQETQYF
TGTGCCAGCAGCTTGGCCCCACAAGAGACCCAGTACTTC
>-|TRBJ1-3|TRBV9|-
CASSVVDDARSGNTIYF
TGTGCCAGCAGCGTAGTGGACGACGCTCGCTCTGGAAACACCATATATTTT
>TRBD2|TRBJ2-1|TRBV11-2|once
CASSLRLAAEQFF
TGTGCCAGCAGCCTAAGACTAGCAGCTGAGCAGTTCTTC
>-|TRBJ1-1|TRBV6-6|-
CASTQRQENTEAFF
TGTGCCAGCACCCAGAGGCAGGAGAACACTGAAGCTTTCTTT
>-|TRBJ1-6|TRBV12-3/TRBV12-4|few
CASSFDTRPLHF
TGTGCCAGCAGTTTTGACACCCGACCCCTCCACTTT
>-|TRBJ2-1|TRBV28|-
CASKPAGAEGAGEQFF
TGTGCCAGCAAGCCGGCGGGGGCCGAGGGTGCGGGTGAGCAGTTCTTC
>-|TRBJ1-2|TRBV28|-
CASSILSGYTF
TGTGCCAGCAGCATCCTTAGCGGCTACACCTTC
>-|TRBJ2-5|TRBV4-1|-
CASSQTGSPGETQYF
TGCGCCAGCAGCCAAACGGGCTCTCCGGGGGAGACCCAGTACTTC
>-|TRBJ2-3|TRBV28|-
CASSLAGSGTDTQYF
TGTGCCAGCAGTTTAGCAGGGTCGGGCACAGATACGCAGTATTTT
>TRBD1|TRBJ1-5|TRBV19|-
CASSSVTGINQPQHF
TGTGCCAGTAGTTCTGTGACAGGGATCAATCAGCCCCAGCATTTT
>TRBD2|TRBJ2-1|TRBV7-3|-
CASSTFSGGPNNEQFF
TGTGCCAGCAGCACATTCAGCGGGGGGCCGAACAATGAGCAGTTCTTC
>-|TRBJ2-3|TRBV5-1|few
CASSSLYTDTQYF
TGCGCCAGCAGCTCCCTATACACAGATACGCAGTATTTT
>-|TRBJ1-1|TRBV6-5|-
CASTSLYTMNTEAFF
TGTGCCAGCACCTCTTTATATACGATGAACACTGAAGCTTTCTTT
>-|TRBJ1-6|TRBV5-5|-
CASSDQTDLSLGAPLHF
TGTGCCAGCAGCGACCAGACAGACTTGTCCCTAGGTGCACCCCTCCACTTT
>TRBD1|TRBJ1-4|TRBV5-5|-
CAGQGPASEKLFF
TGTGCCGGACAGGGCCCTGCATCTGAAAAACTGTTTTTT
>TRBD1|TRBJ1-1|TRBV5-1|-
CASSLARGQNTEAFF
TGCGCCAGCAGCTTGGCCAGGGGGCAGAACACTGAAGCTTTCTTT
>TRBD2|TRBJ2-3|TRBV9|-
CASSPGTSGWGTDTQYF
TGTGCCAGCAGCCCCGGGACTAGCGGGTGGGGCACAGATACGCAGTATTTT
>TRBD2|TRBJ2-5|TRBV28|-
CASSKTSGGAETQYF
TGTGCCAGCAGTAAGACTAGCGGGGGGGCAGAGACCCAGTACTTC
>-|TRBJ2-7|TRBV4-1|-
CASSQAGLLGEQYF
TGCGCCAGCAGCCAAGCGGGGCTTCTCGGTGAGCAGTACTTC
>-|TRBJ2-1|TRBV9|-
CASSVSGKYEQFF
TGTGCCAGCAGCGTTTCAGGGAAATATGAGCAGTTCTTC
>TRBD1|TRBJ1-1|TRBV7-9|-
CASSLRTGGMNTEAFF
TGTGCCAGCAGTCTAAGGACAGGGGGGATGAACACTGAAGCTTTCTTT